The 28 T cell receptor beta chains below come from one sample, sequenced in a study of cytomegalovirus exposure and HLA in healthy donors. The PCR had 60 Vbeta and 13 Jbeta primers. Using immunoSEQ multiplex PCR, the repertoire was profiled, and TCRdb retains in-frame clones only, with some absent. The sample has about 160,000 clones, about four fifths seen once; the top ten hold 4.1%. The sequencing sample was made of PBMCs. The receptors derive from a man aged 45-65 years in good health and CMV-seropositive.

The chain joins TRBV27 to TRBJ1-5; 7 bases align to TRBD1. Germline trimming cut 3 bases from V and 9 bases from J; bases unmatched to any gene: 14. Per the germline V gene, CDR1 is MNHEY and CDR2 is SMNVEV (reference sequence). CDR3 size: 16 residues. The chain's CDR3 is CASSFFPDRPDAPQHF. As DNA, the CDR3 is TGTGCCAGCAGTTTCTTTCCGGACAGGCCTGATGCGCCCCAGCATTTT.

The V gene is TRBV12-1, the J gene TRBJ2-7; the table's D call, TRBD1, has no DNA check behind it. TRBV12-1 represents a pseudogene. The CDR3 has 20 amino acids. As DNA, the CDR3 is TGTGCCAGCAGCTGGGGTCCCCGGGACAGGGGGGAAAGATATTCCTACGAGCAGTACTTC. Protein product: CASSWGPRDRGERYSYEQYF.

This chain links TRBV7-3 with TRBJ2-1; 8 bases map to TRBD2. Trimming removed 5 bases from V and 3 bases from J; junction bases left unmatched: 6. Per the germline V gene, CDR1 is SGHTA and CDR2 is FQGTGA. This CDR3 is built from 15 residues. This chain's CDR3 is CASSEISGVYNEQFF. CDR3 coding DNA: TGTGCCAGCAGCGAAATTAGCGGGGTCTACAATGAGCAGTTCTTC.

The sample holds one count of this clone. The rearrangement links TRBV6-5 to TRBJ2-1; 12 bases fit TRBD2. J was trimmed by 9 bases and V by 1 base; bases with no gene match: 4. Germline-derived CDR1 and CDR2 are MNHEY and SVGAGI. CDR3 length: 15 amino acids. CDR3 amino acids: CASSYLLAGGAEQFF. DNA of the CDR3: TGTGCCAGCAGTTACTTACTAGCGGGGGGCGCTGAGCAGTTCTTC.

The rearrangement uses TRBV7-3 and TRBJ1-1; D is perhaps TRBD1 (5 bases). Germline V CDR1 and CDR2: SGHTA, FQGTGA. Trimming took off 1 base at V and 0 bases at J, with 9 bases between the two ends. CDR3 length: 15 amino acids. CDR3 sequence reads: CASSLNAGMNTEAFF. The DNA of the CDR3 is TGTGCCAGCAGCTTAAACGCAGGGATGAACACTGAAGCTTTCTTT.

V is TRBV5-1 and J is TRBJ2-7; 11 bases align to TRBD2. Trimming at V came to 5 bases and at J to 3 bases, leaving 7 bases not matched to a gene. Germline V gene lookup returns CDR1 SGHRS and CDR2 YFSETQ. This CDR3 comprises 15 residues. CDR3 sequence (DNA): TGCGCCAGCAGGGGCGCCGGGACTAGCGGCTACGAGCAGTACTTC. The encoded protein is CASRGAGTSGYEQYF.

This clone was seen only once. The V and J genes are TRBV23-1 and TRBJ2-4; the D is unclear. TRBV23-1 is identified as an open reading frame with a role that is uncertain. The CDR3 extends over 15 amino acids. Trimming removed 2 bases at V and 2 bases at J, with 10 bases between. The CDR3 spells CASSQQVKPKNIQYF. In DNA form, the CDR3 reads TGCGCCAGCAGTCAACAGGTGAAGCCCAAAAACATTCAGTACTTC.

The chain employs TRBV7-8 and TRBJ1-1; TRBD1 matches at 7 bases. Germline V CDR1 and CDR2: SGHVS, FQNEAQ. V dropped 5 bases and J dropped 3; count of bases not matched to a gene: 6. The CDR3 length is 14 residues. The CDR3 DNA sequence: TGTGCCAGCAGCCGACAGGGAATTGACACTGAAGCTTTCTTT. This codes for CASSRQGIDTEAFF.

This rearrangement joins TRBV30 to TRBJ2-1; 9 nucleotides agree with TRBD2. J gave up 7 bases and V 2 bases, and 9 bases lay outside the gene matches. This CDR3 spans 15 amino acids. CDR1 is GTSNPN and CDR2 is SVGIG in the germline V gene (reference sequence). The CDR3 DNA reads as TGTGCCTGGAGTCGAGGCGGGAGGGCGTTTAATGAGCAGTTCTTC. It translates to CAWSRGGRAFNEQFF. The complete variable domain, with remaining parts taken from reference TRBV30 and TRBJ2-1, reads SQTIHQWPATLVQPVGSPLSLECTVEGTSNPNLYWYRQAAGRGLQLLFYSVGIGQISSEVPQNLSASRPQDRQFILSSKKLLLSDSGFYLCAWSRGGRAFNEQFFGPGTRLTVL.

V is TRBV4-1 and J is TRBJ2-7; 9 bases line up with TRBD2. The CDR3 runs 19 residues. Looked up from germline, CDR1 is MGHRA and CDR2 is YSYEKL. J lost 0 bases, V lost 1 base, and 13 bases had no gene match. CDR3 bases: TGCGCCAGCAGCCAAGGGAAATTGACTAGCGGAGTCGTCTCCTACGAGCAGTACTTC. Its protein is CASSQGKLTSGVVSYEQYF.

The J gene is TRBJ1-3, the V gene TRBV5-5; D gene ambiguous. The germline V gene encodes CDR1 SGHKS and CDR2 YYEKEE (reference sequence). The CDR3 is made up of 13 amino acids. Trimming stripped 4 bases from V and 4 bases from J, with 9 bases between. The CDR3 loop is CASSPGGGNTIYF. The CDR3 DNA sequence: TGTGCCAGCAGCCCCGGAGGGGGAAACACCATATATTTT.

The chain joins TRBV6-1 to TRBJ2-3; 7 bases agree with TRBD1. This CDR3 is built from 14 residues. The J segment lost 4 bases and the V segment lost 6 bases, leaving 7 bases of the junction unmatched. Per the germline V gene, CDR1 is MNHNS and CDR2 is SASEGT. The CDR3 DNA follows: TGTGCCAGCAGCGTACAGGGGAAGGCAGATACGCAGTATTTT. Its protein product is CASSVQGKADTQYF.

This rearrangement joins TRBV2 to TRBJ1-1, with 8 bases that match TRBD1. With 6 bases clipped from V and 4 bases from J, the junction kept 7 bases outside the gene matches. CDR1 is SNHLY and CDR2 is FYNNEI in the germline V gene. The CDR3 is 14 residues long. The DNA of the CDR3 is TGTGCCAGCAGGAAGGACAGGGTGGTCACTGAAGCTTTCTTT. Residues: CASRKDRVVTEAFF.

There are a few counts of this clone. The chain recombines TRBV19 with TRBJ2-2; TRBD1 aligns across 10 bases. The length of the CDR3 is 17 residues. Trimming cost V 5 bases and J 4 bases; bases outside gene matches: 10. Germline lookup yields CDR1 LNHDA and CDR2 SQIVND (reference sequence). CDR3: CASSATPGQGSTGELFF. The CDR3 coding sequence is TGTGCCAGTAGTGCTACTCCGGGACAGGGGTCCACCGGGGAGCTGTTTTTT.

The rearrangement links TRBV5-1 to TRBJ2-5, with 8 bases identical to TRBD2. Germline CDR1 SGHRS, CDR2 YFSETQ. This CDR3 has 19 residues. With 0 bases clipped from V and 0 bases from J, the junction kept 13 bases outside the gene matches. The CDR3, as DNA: TGCGCCAGCAGCTTGGTCTATGGGTTCCAGCGGGGGCACCAAGAGACCCAGTACTTC. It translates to CASSLVYGFQRGHQETQYF.

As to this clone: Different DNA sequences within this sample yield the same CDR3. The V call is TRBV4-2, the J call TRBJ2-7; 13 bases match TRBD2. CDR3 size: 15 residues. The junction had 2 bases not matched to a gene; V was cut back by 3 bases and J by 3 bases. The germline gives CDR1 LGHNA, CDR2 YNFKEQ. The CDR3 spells CASSQGLAGLYEQYF. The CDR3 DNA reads TGTGCCAGCAGCCAGGGACTAGCGGGACTCTACGAGCAGTACTTC.

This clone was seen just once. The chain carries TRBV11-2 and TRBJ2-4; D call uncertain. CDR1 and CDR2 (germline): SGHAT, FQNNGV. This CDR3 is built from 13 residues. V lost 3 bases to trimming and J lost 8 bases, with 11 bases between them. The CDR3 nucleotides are TGTGCCAGCAGCTTCGGGTTTGGAGACATTCAGTACTTC. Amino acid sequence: CASSFGFGDIQYF.

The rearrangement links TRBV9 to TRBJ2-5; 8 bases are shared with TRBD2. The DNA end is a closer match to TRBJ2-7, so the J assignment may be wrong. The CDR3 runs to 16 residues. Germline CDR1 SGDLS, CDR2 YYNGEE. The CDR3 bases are TGTGCCAGCAGCCCGAGGAAAGCGGGGGAGACCTACGAGCAGTACTTC. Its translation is CASSPRKAGETYEQYF.

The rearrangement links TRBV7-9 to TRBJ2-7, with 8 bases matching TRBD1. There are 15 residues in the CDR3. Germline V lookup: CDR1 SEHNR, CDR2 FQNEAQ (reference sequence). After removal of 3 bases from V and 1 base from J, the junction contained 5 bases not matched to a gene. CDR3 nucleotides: TGTGCCAGCAGCTTCGGGACAGGAATATCCTACGAGCAGTACTTC. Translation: CASSFGTGISYEQYF. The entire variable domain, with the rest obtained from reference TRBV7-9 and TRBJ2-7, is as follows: DTGVSQNPRHKITKRGQNVTFRCDPISEHNRLYWYRQTLGQGPEFLTYFQNEAQLEKSRLLSDRFSAERPKGSFSTLEIQRTEQGDSAMYLCASSFGTGISYEQYFGPGTRLTVT.

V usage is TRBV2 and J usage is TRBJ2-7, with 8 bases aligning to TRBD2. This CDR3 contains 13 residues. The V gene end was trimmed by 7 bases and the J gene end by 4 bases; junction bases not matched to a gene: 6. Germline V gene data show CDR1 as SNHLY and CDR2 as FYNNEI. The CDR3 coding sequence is TGTGCCAGCAATCGGGGGGGAGCGTACGAGCAGTACTTC. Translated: CASNRGGAYEQYF.

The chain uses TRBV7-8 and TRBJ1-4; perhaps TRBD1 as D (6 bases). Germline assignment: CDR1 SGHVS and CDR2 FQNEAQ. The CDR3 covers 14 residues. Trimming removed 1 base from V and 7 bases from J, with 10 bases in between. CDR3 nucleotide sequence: TGTGCCAGCAGCTTAGTGGGGGCGTTTGAAAAACTGTTTTTT. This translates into CASSLVGAFEKLFF.

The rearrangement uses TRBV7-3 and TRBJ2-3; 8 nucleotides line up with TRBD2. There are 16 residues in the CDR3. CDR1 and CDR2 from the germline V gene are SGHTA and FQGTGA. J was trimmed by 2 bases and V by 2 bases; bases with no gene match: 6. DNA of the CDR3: TGTGCCAGCAGCTTAGGGGTAGCGGGGCTCACAGATACGCAGTATTTT. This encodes CASSLGVAGLTDTQYF.

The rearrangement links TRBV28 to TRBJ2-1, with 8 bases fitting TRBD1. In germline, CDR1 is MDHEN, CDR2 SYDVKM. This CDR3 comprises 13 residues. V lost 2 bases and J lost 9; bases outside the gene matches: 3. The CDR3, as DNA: TGTGCCAGCAGTTTACGACAGGGGACTGAGCAGTTCTTC. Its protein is CASSLRQGTEQFF.

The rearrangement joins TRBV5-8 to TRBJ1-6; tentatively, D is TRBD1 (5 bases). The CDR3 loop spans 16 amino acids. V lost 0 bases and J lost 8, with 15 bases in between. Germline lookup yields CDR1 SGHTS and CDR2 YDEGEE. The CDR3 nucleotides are TGTGCCAGCAGCTTGGTTCCTCCCCTCAGGGATTCACCCCTCCACTTT. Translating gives CASSLVPPLRDSPLHF.

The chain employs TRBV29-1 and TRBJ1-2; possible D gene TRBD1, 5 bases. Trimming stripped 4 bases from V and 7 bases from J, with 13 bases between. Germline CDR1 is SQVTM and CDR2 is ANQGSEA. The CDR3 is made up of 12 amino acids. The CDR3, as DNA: TGCAGCGTTGCTGGGGCTGCCTCTGGCTACACCTTC. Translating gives CSVAGAASGYTF.

CDR3 nucleotides: TGTGCCAGAGATCCTGCGGGGGGGCTGGGAGAGACCCAGTACTTC. Amino acid sequence: CARDPAGGLGETQYF. The rearrangement links TRBV13 to TRBJ2-5; 9 nucleotides line up with TRBD2. V dropped 9 bases and J dropped 4; count of bases not matched to a gene: 12. The CDR3 runs 15 residues. Germline values: CDR1 PRHDT, CDR2 FYEKMQ (reference sequence).

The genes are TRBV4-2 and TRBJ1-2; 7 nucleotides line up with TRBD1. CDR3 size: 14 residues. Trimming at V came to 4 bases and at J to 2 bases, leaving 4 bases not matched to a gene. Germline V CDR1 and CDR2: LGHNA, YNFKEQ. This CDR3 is CASSPGQLNYGYTF. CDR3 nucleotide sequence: TGTGCCAGCAGCCCGGGACAGCTAAACTATGGCTACACCTTC.

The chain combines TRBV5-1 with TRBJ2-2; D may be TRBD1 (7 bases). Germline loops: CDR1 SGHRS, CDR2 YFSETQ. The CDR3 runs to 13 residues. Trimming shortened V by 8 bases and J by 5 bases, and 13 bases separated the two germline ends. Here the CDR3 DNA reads TGCGCCAGACTACAGGGGAGGACCGGGGAGCTGTTTTTT. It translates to CARLQGRTGELFF.